This T cell receptor (beta chain) was recorded in a study of Ad26.COV2.S vaccination and SARS-CoV-2 variants. Study information: Intramuscular Ad26.COV2.S doses were given once or twice, 56 days apart. General observations from the study: Possibly, TCR breadth and depth analyses underestimated total T cell responses. Substantial breadth was reported for post-vaccination spike-specific CD8+ and CD4+ T cells.

Some clones are missing from TCRdb's copy, which holds only in-frame ones; the method was immunoSEQ multiplex PCR. The table has hundreds of thousands of clones, 89% seen once; the top ten hold about 1.5%. V shed 3 bases and J shed 0 bases, with 12 bases lying between them. Germline loops: CDR1 KGHSH, CDR2 LQKENI. This CDR3 contains 17 residues. As regards this clone: The antigen remains unidentified.

Regarding treatment: 15 to 20 received Ad26.COV2.S at low or high dose, single or two shots; about 5 received placebo; per-sample allocation not given. Day 63 after the first vaccine or placebo injection was the time point for sampling. The individual, an adult aged 18-55 years, was a donor in Boston. The sequencing here drew on peripheral blood, taken in a trial of Ad26.COV2.S vaccine versus placebo. The J gene is TRBJ2-6, the V gene TRBV18, with D unclear. The source is a person between 18 and 65 years old who received the Ad26.COV2.S COVID-19 vaccine or a placebo. In nucleotides, the CDR3 is TGTGCCAGCTCACCGTCAACCCCTGGCTCTGGGGCCAACGTCCTGACTTTC. Translating it yields CASSPSTPGSGANVLTF.